This TCR beta chain was recorded in a study of cytotoxic CD8 clonotypes in ibrutinib-treated CLL (dated by TCRdb to the early 2020s). Regarding the research as a whole: The cohort had about a dozen relapsed/refractory and 15 treatment-naive patients; roughly 17 were IGHV unmutated. Samples averaged roughly 260,000 productive templates and about 94,000 productive rearrangements. Of the 86 participants in the trial, roughly 26 had longitudinal samples available. Response samples were obtained after a median of roughly eleven months of treatment, with a range of roughly 6 to 40 months. Partial responses were observed in about 25 patients and complete responses in 2; after a median follow-up of roughly 72 months, remission was maintained in 15 or so patients and progression was observed in approximately twelve. Cryopreserved peripheral blood mononuclear cells were obtained prior to treatment, at the time of response, and at either disease progression or sustained remission. The investigation overall reported the following: Baseline clonality exceeded that of age-matched healthy donors and correlated strongly with circulating CD8+ T-cell counts. Sampling times were not matched between patients in sustained remission and patients whose disease was progressing, and lymph node repertoires were not examined. Public clonotypes were rare and either shrank or stayed stable during treatment, and the rise in clonality at ibrutinib response reflected expansion of private clonotypes. An increase in clonality was observed at ibrutinib response, with clonality remaining stable during sustained remission and falling back toward baseline at progression.

This clone was seen once. What this receptor recognizes is not known. No clone much larger than this one lies a single base away; base qualities are absent. Roughly 2 micrograms of genomic DNA were extracted from cryopreserved PBMCs for TCR beta library preparation. Longitudinal blood samples from CLL patients on ibrutinib monotherapy were analyzed using high-throughput TCR beta sequencing. The patients took part in an open-label, single-center phase 2 trial of ibrutinib monotherapy. The cysteine opens and the phenylalanine closes a CDR3 of 16 amino acids. Only the CDR3 part of the read is kept: 48 bases, read in frame from the first base. From a lookup of the germline V gene, CDR1 and CDR2 are SGHAT and FQNNGV. At the junction V is shortened by 6 bases and J by 6 bases; bases outside the gene matches: 15. Each clonotype received, on average, approximately 9.9x coverage in deep resolution sequencing performed on a MiSeq, where the target depth lay between 1 in 1 million and 1 in 200,000 T cells. The immunoSEQ hsTCRB Kit was used to generate the TCR beta libraries. The published analysis was carried out like this. Data were analyzed with ImmunoSEQ Data Assistant and ImmunoSEQ Analyzer, with V, D and J genes assigned per IMGT definitions. Clonality was computed as one minus normalized Shannon entropy of productive rearrangement frequencies, ranging from 0 to 1. Public clonotype analysis was restricted to overrepresented clonotypes comprising at least 0.05% of each patient's repertoire. More than ten age-matched healthy donor repertoires from immuneACCESS were used as controls for clonality. In its TCRdb copy, this immuneACCESS table keeps in-frame sequences only and misses some clones. Where compared with another copy, unresolved V genes explain less than half of these, and the others have no known cause. That table gives V, J and clone size, and the DNA gave D and trimming. The sample table records some 300,000 clones; about 80% of these occur just once. The leading ten clones occupy under 8.5% of the sample.

The chain employs TRBV11-2 and TRBJ2-7; 9 nucleotides in the junction match TRBD1. Specimen: PBMCs, collected before ibrutinib treatment. This clonotype originated in a human donor with chronic lymphocytic leukemia. The CDR3 protein is CASRTIVGTGSSEQYF. The DNA sequence is as follows: TGTGCCAGCAGAACAATTGTCGGGACAGGGTCTAGCGAGCAGTACTTC.